Sequencing of this T cell receptor beta chain was carried out in a study of shared clonotypes between healthy human individuals. The study's findings and limits: Naive subsets usually exceeded memory subsets in estimated richness.

Original processing notes: For the immunoSEQ data, sequences were junction-only without quality scores, so filtering differed. TCRdb's copy holds only in-frame clones and misses some; the assay was immunoSEQ multiplex PCR. That table gives V, J and clone size, and the DNA gave D and trimming. In the table there are about 1.1 million clones, 70% to 80% of which are singletons. The V gene's germline CDR1 is SGHDT and CDR2 YYEEEE. CDR3 length equals 15 residues. V was trimmed by 0 bases and J by 3 bases, leaving 13 bases between them. This clone was detected a few times. Its antigen is not identified. The source material was memory CD4+ T cells from PBMCs. The subset denotes: CD45RA-negative fraction. The sequence was collected from a young man in good health. Some clones in this sample may be carry-over from other donors' samples. The chain joins TRBV5-6 to TRBJ2-7; possible D gene TRBD2, 6 bases. The CDR3, as DNA: TGTGCCAGCAGCTTGGCCGGGGGACTCATCTACGAGCAGTACTTC. Encoded protein: CASSLAGGLIYEQYF.